This T cell receptor (beta chain) was retrieved from a study of cytomegalovirus exposure and HLA in healthy donors. Amplification used 60 Vbeta primers and 13 Jbeta primers. Repertoires were generated with immunoSEQ multiplex PCR, while TCRdb's copy carries only in-frame clones and drops some. The sample yields some 150,000 clones, 79% seen once. A word on this clone: Its antigen remains unidentified.

The J segment lost 7 bases and the V segment lost 8 bases, leaving 7 bases of the junction unmatched. There are 11 residues in the CDR3. The germline V gene encodes CDR1 SQVTM and CDR2 ANQGSEA. General observations from the study: In an earlier analysis, productive rearrangement rates for most beta V segments clustered near 87% or 30%. Follow-up analysis seemed to connect common viral pathogens with several of the most significant clusters identified.

The sequenced sample consisted of PBMCs. The gene calls are TRBV29-1 and TRBJ2-7; 8 bases align to TRBD2. This sequence was found in a man in his forties in good health and CMV-seronegative. Written as DNA, the CDR3 is TGCAGCACCCTTAGCGGGAAGGAGCAGTACTTC. It codes for CSTLSGKEQYF.